This T cell receptor (beta chain) is drawn from a study of Graves' ophthalmopathy and Graves' hyperthyroidism. For the study at large: The collection of peripheral blood took place at initial diagnosis, before any treatment.

Germline V lookup: CDR1 DFQATT, CDR2 SNEGSKA (reference sequence). CDR3 size: 16 residues. V was pared by 1 base and J by 2 bases, with 15 bases between. Whole-study results and caveats: Prediction of ophthalmopathy progression reached about 71% sensitivity and approximately 75% specificity. Blood also contained most of the expanded thyroid clonotypes above 0.001 frequency.

RNA served as the template for amplifying TCR beta CDR3 regions. Following a first-round RT-PCR that used HTBI primers, a second-round multiplex PCR was carried out. One entry per CDR3 protein, called by TCRdb with MiXCR from the multiplex PCR reads. The data contain about 640,000 distinct CDR3 sequences, roughly 39% of them seen just once; the ten biggest clones take up roughly 3%. The PBMCs originated from roughly 11 ml of fresh peripheral blood. This clonotype was picked up many times. What it binds is not known. This chain connects TRBV20-1 to TRBJ1-5, with D perhaps matching TRBD1 (6 bases). This TCR derives from an adult man with Graves' ophthalmopathy. Sequencing input: peripheral blood. The CDR3 reads CSARGDRSGGNQPQHF. The CDR3, as DNA: TGCAGTGCTAGAGGAGACAGGTCGGGGGGCAATCAGCCCCAGCATTTT.